The 24 T cell receptor beta chains below come from one sample, sequenced in a study of blood T cell repertoires in COVID-19. The table came from immunoSEQ multiplex PCR; TCRdb's copy has only in-frame clones and leaves some out. The table lists under 85,000 clones, approximately 86% of them singletons. The sample was peripheral blood. Receptors originate from a man aged 70-80 years with acute or convalescent COVID-19.

The rearrangement uses TRBV10-2 and TRBJ2-5; the match to TRBD2 covers 8 bases. The CDR3 covers 17 residues. V lost 4 bases to trimming and J lost 4 bases; unmatched junction nucleotides: 14. Germline-derived CDR1 and CDR2 are WSHSY and SAAADI. The CDR3: CASSGLRSGGSLETQYF. CDR3 DNA: TGCGCCAGCAGTGGCCTTAGGAGCGGGGGTTCATTAGAGACCCAGTACTTC.

The V gene is TRBV2, the J gene TRBJ2-1; 12 bases fit TRBD2. This CDR3 region has 15 residues. Trimming at V came to 5 bases and at J to 5 bases, leaving 4 bases not matched to a gene. The germline V gene has CDR1 SNHLY and CDR2 FYNNEI. The CDR3 nucleotides read TGTGCCAGCAGTAGACTAGCGGGGGTGAACAATGAGCAGTTCTTC. Amino acid sequence: CASSRLAGVNNEQFF.

The V call is TRBV15, the J call TRBJ1-1; no definite D call. V lost 2 bases to trimming and J lost 1 base, with 8 bases between them. This CDR3 is 14 amino acids long. The V gene's germline CDR1 is LNHNV and CDR2 YYDKDF (reference sequence). The CDR3, as DNA: TGTGCCACCAGCAGACAGGTTTCGAACACTGAAGCTTTCTTT. Translating gives CATSRQVSNTEAFF.

The chain couples TRBV2 to TRBJ1-2; 7 nucleotides line up with TRBD1. The CDR3 is 16 residues long. Germline loops: CDR1 SNHLY, CDR2 FYNNEI. J was trimmed by 5 bases and V by 4 bases; bases with no gene match: 13. The CDR3 DNA reads as TGTGCCAGCAGTGCCGGGACAGCCGGACTGGGGTATGGCTACACCTTC. It translates to CASSAGTAGLGYGYTF.

The rearrangement uses TRBV5-4 and TRBJ2-2; 9 nucleotides agree with TRBD1. CDR1 SGHNT and CDR2 YYREEE come from the germline V gene (reference sequence). The V and J ends lost 0 bases and 7 bases, in that order; junction bases with no gene match: 10. This CDR3 spans 17 amino acids. Written as DNA, the CDR3 is TGTGCCAGCAGCTTGGGAAGGGACAGGGTAATTAGCGGGGAGCTGTTTTTT. Amino acid sequence: CASSLGRDRVISGELFF.

This clone was seen a few times. The chain employs TRBV5-6 and TRBJ1-3; the D is unclear. V dropped 7 bases and J dropped 0 bases, with 11 bases sitting between them. Germline CDR1 SGHDT, CDR2 YYEEEE. This CDR3 is 14 amino acids long. CDR3 protein: CASGRRDSGNTIYF. DNA for the CDR3: TGTGCCAGCGGACGGCGGGACTCTGGAAACACCATATATTTT.

DNA of the CDR3: TGTGCCAGCAGCTTACGGGGGATTGACTATGGCTACACCTTC. This translates into CASSLRGIDYGYTF. The V call is TRBV5-8, the J call TRBJ1-2, with D tentatively TRBD1 (5 bases). V was trimmed by 2 bases and J by 3 bases, leaving 11 bases between them. The germline V gene has CDR1 SGHTS and CDR2 YDEGEE. The CDR3 extends over 14 amino acids.

The V and J genes are TRBV19 and TRBJ1-1; no firm D call. Per the germline V gene, CDR1 is LNHDA and CDR2 is SQIVND (reference sequence). V dropped 1 base and J dropped 0 bases, with 6 bases sitting between them. There are 14 residues in the CDR3. DNA for the CDR3: TGTGCCAGTAGTATAGGTTTATTGAACACTGAAGCTTTCTTT. Translating gives CASSIGLLNTEAFF.

The chain employs TRBV7-2 and TRBJ1-4; 9 positions agree with TRBD1. With 6 bases clipped from V and 4 bases from J, the junction kept 6 bases outside the gene matches. Per germline, CDR1 SGHTA and CDR2 FQGNSA. The CDR3 is made up of 15 amino acids. The CDR3 here is CASRPTGGSNEKLFF. In nucleotides, the CDR3 is TGTGCCAGCAGGCCTACAGGGGGCAGTAATGAAAAACTGTTTTTT.

The V call is TRBV30, the J call TRBJ1-4; no clear D. Trimming cost V 0 bases and J 7 bases, with 9 bases left between them. Germline-derived CDR1 and CDR2 are GTSNPN and SVGIG (reference sequence). This CDR3 contains 13 residues. The CDR3 sequence is CAWSVLAGEKLFF. As DNA, the CDR3 is TGTGCCTGGAGTGTACTGGCGGGTGAAAAACTGTTTTTT.

This clone showed up just once. The chain combines TRBV7-7 with TRBJ2-3; 7 positions match TRBD2. After removal of 1 base from V and 7 bases from J, the junction contained 2 bases not matched to a gene. The germline CDR1 and CDR2 sequences are SSHAT and FNYEAQ (reference sequence). The CDR3 extends over 13 amino acids. The CDR3 reads CASSLGEGHTQYF. The DNA of the CDR3 is TGTGCCAGCAGCTTAGGGGAGGGTCATACGCAGTATTTT. Supplemented by reference TRBV7-7 and TRBJ2-3, the full variable domain reads GAGVSQSPRYKVTKRGQDVTLRCDPISSHATLYWYQQALGQGPEFLTYFNYEAQPDKSGLPSDRFSAERPEGSISTLTIQRTEQRDSAMYRCASSLGEGHTQYFGPGTRLTVL.

This clone was counted a single time. The chain couples TRBV28 to TRBJ1-3, with 7 bases identical to TRBD1. V lost 2 bases to trimming and J lost 2 bases; unmatched junction nucleotides: 3. Germline values: CDR1 MDHEN, CDR2 SYDVKM. This CDR3 has 15 amino acids. The CDR3 DNA sequence: TGTGCCAGCAGTTTAGGGACAGCCGCTGGAAACACCATATATTTT. Translating gives CASSLGTAAGNTIYF. Using reference TRBV28 and TRBJ1-3 for the parts outside the CDR3, the full variable domain is DVKVTQSSRYLVKRTGEKVFLECVQDMDHENMFWYRQDPGLGLRLIYFSYDVKMKEKGDIPEGYSVSREKKERFSLILESASTNQTSMYLCASSLGTAAGNTIYFGEGSWLTVV.

CDR3 DNA: TGTGCCTGGAGTGCCGACCAGAAGGGGGCTTTCTTT. Protein product: CAWSADQKGAFF. The gene calls are TRBV30 and TRBJ1-1; a possible D gene is TRBD1 (5 bases). The CDR3 extends over 12 amino acids. V lost 1 base to trimming and J lost 11 bases, with 14 bases between them. Germline lookup yields CDR1 GTSNPN and CDR2 SVGIG (reference sequence). Using reference TRBV30 and TRBJ1-1 for the parts outside the CDR3, the full variable domain is SQTIHQWPATLVQPVGSPLSLECTVEGTSNPNLYWYRQAAGRGLQLLFYSVGIGQISSEVPQNLSASRPQDRQFILSSKKLLLSDSGFYLCAWSADQKGAFFGQGTRLTVV.

This clone was observed once. The same CDR3 can be traced to other DNA sequences in this sample. The chain recombines TRBV5-6 with TRBJ1-6; 11 bases are shared with TRBD1. The trim removed 4 bases at V and 9 bases at J, leaving 6 bases unmatched. The length of the CDR3 is 15 residues. CDR1 and CDR2 (germline): SGHDT, YYEEEE. In nucleotides, the CDR3 is TGTGCCAGCAGCCTGGGACAGGGGGTAGGTTCACCCCTCCACTTT. It is translated as CASSLGQGVGSPLHF.

The chain uses TRBV11-2 and TRBJ2-7; TRBD2 agrees at 12 bases. V shed 5 bases, J shed 3 bases, and the junction held 5 bases outside the gene matches. Germline V gene data show CDR1 as SGHAT and CDR2 as FQNNGV. The CDR3 contains 15 residues. The CDR3 loop reads CASSDTSGRFYEQYF. DNA of the CDR3: TGTGCCAGCAGCGATACTAGCGGGAGGTTCTACGAGCAGTACTTC.

The J gene is TRBJ2-3, the V gene TRBV6-5; TRBD1 matches 8 bases. The CDR3 spans 15 residues. Per germline, CDR1 MNHEY and CDR2 SVGAGI. Trimming at V came to 4 bases and at J to 0 bases, leaving 3 bases not matched to a gene. The CDR3 DNA is TGTGCCAGCAGTTCCCGGACAGGGAGCACAGATACGCAGTATTTT. Protein product: CASSSRTGSTDTQYF.

This rearrangement joins TRBV5-4 to TRBJ2-3; 8 bases are shared with TRBD2. Germline lookup yields CDR1 SGHNT and CDR2 YYREEE (reference sequence). The CDR3 contains 14 residues. The V segment lost 6 bases and the J segment 9 bases; nucleotides outside the gene matches: 12. CDR3 sequence: CASKPGLGGMTQYF. The CDR3, as DNA: TGTGCCAGCAAACCGGGACTAGGGGGTATGACGCAGTATTTT.

The sample holds a few counts of this clone. This sequence joins TRBV5-4 and TRBJ2-6; 7 bases line up with TRBD1. V shed 4 bases, J shed 2 bases, and the junction held 6 bases outside the gene matches. The germline V gene encodes CDR1 SGHNT and CDR2 YYREEE (reference sequence). The CDR3 contains 16 residues. As DNA, the CDR3 is TGTGCCAGCAGCCTCGGGACAGATCCTGGGGCCAACGTCCTGACTTTC. Residues: CASSLGTDPGANVLTF.

The CDR3 coding sequence is TGTGCCAGCAGCCAAGCGGCAATCTCAGGGGGTCGAAACTATGGCTACACCTTC. Protein sequence: CASSQAAISGGRNYGYTF. The V and J genes are TRBV4-2 and TRBJ1-2; 7 positions agree with TRBD1. V lost 1 base to trimming and J lost 2 bases; unmatched junction nucleotides: 13. The CDR3 sequence is 18 residues long. Per the germline V gene, CDR1 is LGHNA and CDR2 is YNFKEQ.

The V gene is TRBV5-4, the J gene TRBJ1-2; TRBD1 matches 9 bases. CDR3 length: 14 residues. Germline-derived CDR1 and CDR2 are SGHNT and YYREEE (reference sequence). Trimming took 2 bases from V and 2 from J; bases not matched to a gene: 1. Written as DNA, the CDR3 is TGTGCCAGCAGCTTCGGACAGGGGAACTATGGCTACACCTTC. It yields the protein CASSFGQGNYGYTF. Full variable domain (missing parts from reference TRBV5-4 and TRBJ1-2): ETGVTQSPTHLIKTRGQQVTLRCSSQSGHNTVSWYQQALGQGPQFIFQYYREEENGRGNFPPRFSGLQFPNYSSELNVNALELDDSALYLCASSFGQGNYGYTFGSGTRLTVV.

The V gene is TRBV15, the J gene TRBJ2-7, with 9 bases identical to TRBD2. Germline trimming cut 7 bases from V and 7 bases from J; bases unmatched to any gene: 17. The CDR3 is 16 residues long. Germline CDR1 and CDR2: LNHNV and YYDKDF (reference sequence). The CDR3: CATTMTMASGAPEQYF. CDR3 nucleotides: TGTGCCACCACCATGACTATGGCTAGCGGGGCCCCAGAGCAGTACTTC.

J is TRBJ2-1 and V is TRBV15, with TRBD1 identical over 7 bases. CDR1 is LNHNV and CDR2 is YYDKDF in the germline V gene (reference sequence). The CDR3 extends over 13 amino acids. V was pared by 2 bases and J by 13 bases, with 8 bases of the junction left unmatched. The chain's CDR3 is CATSRIRGGPQFF. DNA of the CDR3: TGTGCCACCAGCAGAATTCGAGGGGGCCCCCAGTTCTTC.

The rearrangement uses TRBV6-6 and TRBJ2-7; D is perhaps TRBD2 (6 bases). Trimming cost V 2 bases and J 0 bases, with 11 bases left between them. The CDR3 consists of 15 residues. Germline V gene lookup returns CDR1 MNHNY and CDR2 SVGAGI (reference sequence). The chain's CDR3 is CASSYARLDSYEQYF. In DNA, the CDR3 is TGTGCCAGCAGTTACGCCCGACTAGACTCCTACGAGCAGTACTTC.

This rearrangement joins TRBV18 to TRBJ2-2; D is possibly TRBD1 (5 bases). The CDR3 extends over 16 amino acids. The germline V and J ends were trimmed by 0 bases and 5 bases, with 13 bases remaining between them. The germline gives CDR1 KGHSH, CDR2 LQKENI. CDR3 loop: CASSPPSRVRTGELFF. The CDR3 nucleotides read TGTGCCAGCTCACCACCGTCCAGGGTGAGGACCGGGGAGCTGTTTTTT.